This T cell receptor (beta chain) was identified during a study of T cell responses to AZD1222 COVID-19 vaccine. The data were produced by immunoSEQ multiplex PCR, yet TCRdb's version contains in-frame clones alone and is incomplete. This table has approximately 140,000 clones, about 93% appearing once. Study findings and constraints: The peak T cell response came first, and repertoires were sampled only after it.

CDR3 size: 14 residues. Germline CDR1 reads MNHEY; CDR2 reads SVGAGI. V was pared by 4 bases and J by 2 bases, with 2 bases of the junction left unmatched. About this clone: As yet, its antigen is unknown.

This specimen was peripheral blood, taken 28 days after the second AZD1222 dose. The clonotype comes from an adult who received the AZD1222 COVID-19 vaccine. The rearrangement links TRBV6-5 to TRBJ1-3; 7 nucleotides match TRBD1. The CDR3 nucleotides read TGTGCCAGCAGTTTCAGGGGGACTGGAAACACCATATATTTT. Translated, it gives CASSFRGTGNTIYF.